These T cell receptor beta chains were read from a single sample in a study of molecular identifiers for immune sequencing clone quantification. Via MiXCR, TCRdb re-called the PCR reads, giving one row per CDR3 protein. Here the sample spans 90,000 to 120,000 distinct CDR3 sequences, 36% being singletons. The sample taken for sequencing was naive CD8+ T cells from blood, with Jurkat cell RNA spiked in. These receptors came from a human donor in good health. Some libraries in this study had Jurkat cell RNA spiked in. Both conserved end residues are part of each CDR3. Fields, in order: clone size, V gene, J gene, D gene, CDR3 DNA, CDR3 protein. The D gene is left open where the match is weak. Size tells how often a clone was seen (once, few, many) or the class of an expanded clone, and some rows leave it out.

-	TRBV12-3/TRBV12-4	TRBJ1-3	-	TGTGCCAGCAATTCACCTGACGGGCCAGGGAACACCATATATTTT	CASNSPDGPGNTIYF
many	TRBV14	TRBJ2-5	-	TGTGCCAGCAGCCAGGACCGGGAGACGCAGACCCAGTACTTC	CASSQDRETQTQYF
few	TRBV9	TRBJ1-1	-	TGTGCCAGCAGCCCGGGACACTCGAACACTGAAGCTTTCTTT	CASSPGHSNTEAFF
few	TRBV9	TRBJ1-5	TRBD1	TGTGCCAGCAGCGTACTGGGGACAGGGTACAATCAGCCCCAGCATTTT	CASSVLGTGYNQPQHF
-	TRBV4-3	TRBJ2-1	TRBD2	TGCGCCAGCAGCCTTTATGGTCGGCTAGCGGGAGTCTACAATGAGCAGTTCTTC	CASSLYGRLAGVYNEQFF
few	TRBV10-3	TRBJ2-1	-	TGTGCCATCAGTGCCCCCCAGGGGCGGCGGGAGCTGGGCAATGAGCAGTTCTTC	CAISAPQGRRELGNEQFF
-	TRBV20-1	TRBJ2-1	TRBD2	TGCAGTGCTAGCCCCTTTCTAGCGGGAGCATACAATGAGCAGTTCTTC	CSASPFLAGAYNEQFF
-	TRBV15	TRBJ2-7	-	TGTGCCTCCGGTGGCGGGGACTACGAGCAGTACTTC	CASGGGDYEQYF
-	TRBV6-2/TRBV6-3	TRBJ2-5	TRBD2	TGTGCCAGCCAGATTAGCGGGAGGCCTGACCAAGAGACCCAGTACTTC	CASQISGRPDQETQYF
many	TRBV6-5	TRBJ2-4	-	TGTGCCAGCAGTTTTTCAGGGGTTTTAGCCAAAAACATTCAGTACTTC	CASSFSGVLAKNIQYF
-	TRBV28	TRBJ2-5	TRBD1	TGTGCCAGCAGTTTTAGGGCCGATGGGACAGGGGGTCAAGAGACCCAGTACTTC	CASSFRADGTGGQETQYF
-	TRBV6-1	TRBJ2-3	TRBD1	TGTGCCAGCCGCCCAGGGGGCCTCACAGATACGCAGTATTTT	CASRPGGLTDTQYF
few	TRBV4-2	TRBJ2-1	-	TGTGCCAGCAGCCAAGCTGTAGACAATGAGCAGTTCTTC	CASSQAVDNEQFF
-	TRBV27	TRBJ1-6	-	TGTGCCAGCAGTTTATGGTCGGGGTTAGAATCACCCCTCCACTTT	CASSLWSGLESPLHF
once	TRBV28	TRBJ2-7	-	TGTGCCAGCAGGCATAGCTCCTACGAGCAGTACTTC	CASRHSSYEQYF
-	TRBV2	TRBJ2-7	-	TGTGCCAGCAAACTGGGACCAGGGTCCTACGAGCAGTACTTC	CASKLGPGSYEQYF
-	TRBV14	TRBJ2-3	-	TGTGCCAGCAGCCAAGGACCCCGGGGCCGCACAGATACGCAGAATTTT	CASSQGPRGRTDTQNF
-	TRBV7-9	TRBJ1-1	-	TGTGCCAGCAGCTTAGTGGTTGTGGGGGGTCGCACTGAAGCTTTCTTT	CASSLVVVGGRTEAFF
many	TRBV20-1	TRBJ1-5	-	TGCAGTGCTAGAGATGCGAAATTAGGGGGTCCCCAGCATTTT	CSARDAKLGGPQHF
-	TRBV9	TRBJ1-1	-	TGTGCCAGCAGCACAGGACCGGAAGCTTTCTTT	CASSTGPEAFF
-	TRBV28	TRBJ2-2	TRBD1	TGTGCCAGCAGTTTACAGGGGGCGCGGCTGTTTTTT	CASSLQGARLFF
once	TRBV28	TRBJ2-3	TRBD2	TGTGCCAGCAGTTTGGCTAGCGGGAGTCGGACAGATACGCAGTATTTT	CASSLASGSRTDTQYF
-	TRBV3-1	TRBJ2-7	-	TGTGCCAGCAGCCACGAGGCAGGTCGGGGTGAGCAGTACTTC	CASSHEAGRGEQYF
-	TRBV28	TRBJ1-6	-	TGTGCCAGCTGTTTTGAGGCAGGGCCGACCTATAATTCACCCCTCCACTTT	CASCFEAGPTYNSPLHF
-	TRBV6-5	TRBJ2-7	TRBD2	TGTGCCTCCGGGGGGTCCTACGAGCAGTACTTC	CASGGSYEQYF
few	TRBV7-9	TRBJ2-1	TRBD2	TGTGCCAGCAGAGCGGGACTAGCAATCTACAATGAGCAGTTCTTC	CASRAGLAIYNEQFF